The next 25 T cell receptor beta chains were all read from a single sample in a study of blood T cell repertoires in COVID-19. Data came from immunoSEQ multiplex PCR; TCRdb stores just in-frame clones and leaves some out. This table has about 270,000 clones, about 91% appearing once. Sequencing was carried out using PBMCs or T cells enriched from blood (not recorded which). The receptors shown here come from a man aged 40-49 years who had been exposed to COVID-19.

The chain links TRBV2 to TRBJ1-5; the D gene is possibly TRBD1 (5 bases). The CDR3 runs 13 residues. The V and J ends lost 6 bases and 5 bases respectively, with 11 bases between them. CDR1 is SNHLY and CDR2 is FYNNEI in the germline V gene. The DNA of the CDR3 is TGTGCCAGCAGCGCGACAGTTCATCAGCCCCAGCATTTT. Translation gives CASSATVHQPQHF.

This chain links TRBV9 with TRBJ2-7; TRBD2 matches at 7 bases. The CDR3 loop spans 16 amino acids. V was pared by 1 base and J by 3 bases, with 10 bases of the junction left unmatched. Germline V gives CDR1 SGDLS, CDR2 YYNGEE. The CDR3 is CASSVRGGSGDYEQYF. Here the CDR3 DNA reads TGTGCCAGCAGCGTACGGGGCGGGAGTGGGGACTACGAGCAGTACTTC.

This clone turned up a few times. The chain recombines TRBV7-9 with TRBJ2-1, with a weak D call TRBD2 (5 bases). The germline V gene encodes CDR1 SEHNR and CDR2 FQNEAQ (reference sequence). The CDR3 runs to 13 residues. V lost 8 bases to trimming and J lost 9 bases, with 17 bases between them. Written as DNA, the CDR3 is TGTGCCAGCGAGGGCCTAGAAACCCCTGAGCAGTTCTTC. Amino acids: CASEGLETPEQFF.

The chain recombines TRBV5-4 with TRBJ1-1, with 7 bases aligning to TRBD1. The V gene end was trimmed by 0 bases and the J gene end by 2 bases; junction bases not matched to a gene: 7. The CDR3 has 16 amino acids. The germline CDR1 and CDR2 sequences are SGHNT and YYREEE (reference sequence). CDR3 region: CASSLGQGVGNTEAFF. In nucleotides, the CDR3 is TGTGCCAGCAGCTTGGGGCAGGGGGTGGGAAACACTGAAGCTTTCTTT.

J is TRBJ2-3 and V is TRBV11-3; 7 nucleotides match TRBD1. The CDR3 sequence is 15 residues long. Germline lookup yields CDR1 SGHNT and CDR2 YENEEA. V was clipped by 4 bases and J by 1 base; unmatched bases: 5. The CDR3 DNA reads TGTGCCAGCAGCTCCAGACAGGGAGGCACAGATACGCAGTATTTT. Translating it yields CASSSRQGGTDTQYF.

The V and J genes are TRBV18 and TRBJ1-2, with 10 bases aligning to TRBD1. The CDR3 sequence is 15 residues long. In germline, CDR1 is KGHSH, CDR2 LQKENI. V shed 6 bases and J 3 bases; nucleotides not matched to a gene: 7. This CDR3 is CASSGQGRGHYGYTF. Written as DNA, the CDR3 is TGTGCCAGCTCGGGACAGGGGAGGGGTCACTATGGCTACACCTTC.

CDR3 in amino acids: CATSPRAGATNTGELFF. The CDR3 DNA reads TGTGCCACCAGCCCCCGCGCGGGGGCGACGAACACCGGGGAGCTGTTTTTT. The chain uses TRBV15 and TRBJ2-2; D may be TRBD2 (7 bases). Germline V lookup: CDR1 LNHNV, CDR2 YYDKDF (reference sequence). This CDR3 region has 17 residues. Trimming took 5 bases from V and 0 from J, leaving 16 bases between them. Full variable domain (outside the CDR3, taken from reference TRBV15 and TRBJ2-2): DAMVIQNPRYQVTQFGKPVTLSCSQTLNHNVMYWYQQKSSQAPKLLFHYYDKDFNNEADTPDNFQSRRPNTSFCFLDIRSPGLGDTAMYLCATSPRAGATNTGELFFGEGSRLTVL.

CDR3 in amino acids: CASSFTSAAGETQYF. In DNA form, the CDR3 reads TGTGCCAGCAGTTTTACGTCGGCGGCCGGGGAGACCCAGTACTTC. The V call is TRBV28, the J call TRBJ2-5; D not resolved. This CDR3 is 15 amino acids long. Germline V gene data show CDR1 as MDHEN and CDR2 as SYDVKM. The V and J ends lost 3 bases and 5 bases respectively, with 16 bases between them.

The chain combines TRBV6-1 with TRBJ2-5, with D possibly matching TRBD1 (5 bases). With 2 bases removed from V and 7 bases from J, the gap between germline ends came to 20 bases. This CDR3 comprises 16 residues. The V gene's germline CDR1 is MNHNS and CDR2 SASEGT. CDR3 DNA: TGTGCCAGCAGTGAATTGGTGACAGTTTTAGTTGGGACCCAGTACTTC. Translated: CASSELVTVLVGTQYF.

The genes are TRBV6-5 and TRBJ1-5, with D uncertain. Germline assignment: CDR1 MNHEY and CDR2 SVGAGI. V was clipped by 6 bases and J by 1 base, with 7 bases between them. The CDR3 loop spans 13 amino acids. The CDR3 DNA sequence: TGTGCCAGCAGGTCCTTGAGCAATCAGCCCCAGCATTTT. Translation gives CASRSLSNQPQHF.

The rearrangement links TRBV7-6 to TRBJ2-7, with 13 nucleotides matching TRBD2. The germline gives CDR1 SGHVS, CDR2 FNYEAQ. With 3 bases clipped from V and 5 bases from J, the junction kept 1 base outside the gene matches. The CDR3 is 14 residues long. The CDR3 nucleotides are TGTGCCAGCAGCTTGACTAGCGGGGGGAACGAGCAGTACTTC. This translates into CASSLTSGGNEQYF.

V is TRBV27 and J is TRBJ2-2; D not certain. Germline values: CDR1 MNHEY, CDR2 SMNVEV (reference sequence). The CDR3 has 14 amino acids. V lost 7 bases and J lost 2, with 11 bases in between. The CDR3 spells CASTTPFNTGELFF. The CDR3 region has the DNA TGTGCCAGCACCACACCTTTTAACACCGGGGAGCTGTTTTTT.

J is TRBJ1-6 and V is TRBV5-1, with D maybe TRBD1 (6 bases). The V and J ends lost 3 bases and 3 bases respectively, with 10 bases between them. The CDR3 loop spans 15 amino acids. Germline loops: CDR1 SGHRS, CDR2 YFSETQ. CDR3 nucleotides: TGCGCCAGCAGCTCGACAGGTGGCTATAATTCACCCCTCCACTTT. It translates to CASSSTGGYNSPLHF.

This clone was picked up one time. The V and J genes are TRBV7-8 and TRBJ1-5, with 9 bases that match TRBD1. CDR3 length: 16 residues. CDR1 and CDR2 (germline): SGHVS, FQNEAQ. With V trimmed by 5 bases and J by 0 bases, 5 bases remained unmatched. CDR3 protein: CASSRRGQGSNQPQHF. The CDR3 bases are TGTGCCAGCAGCCGACGGGGACAGGGTAGCAATCAGCCCCAGCATTTT.

The CDR3, as DNA: TGTGCCAGCAGTGAAGCGAGAGGACAGGTCTATGGCTACACCTTC. This encodes CASSEARGQVYGYTF. The chain carries TRBV6-1 and TRBJ1-2; 7 bases map to TRBD1. In germline, CDR1 is MNHNS, CDR2 SASEGT. V lost 0 bases, J lost 4 bases, and 5 bases stayed unmatched. This CDR3 has 15 residues.

V is TRBV5-1 and J is TRBJ1-2; 8 bases map to TRBD1. Germline lookup yields CDR1 SGHRS and CDR2 YFSETQ. The J segment lost 5 bases and the V segment lost 6 bases, leaving 9 bases of the junction unmatched. This CDR3 spans 14 amino acids. CDR3 coding DNA: TGCGCCAGCAATTACAGGGGGGTCCCATATGGCTACACCTTC. Its translation is CASNYRGVPYGYTF.

The V call is TRBV30, the J call TRBJ1-4; perhaps TRBD1 as D (6 bases). This CDR3 is 18 amino acids long. V gave up 0 bases and J gave up 8 bases, with 25 bases separating them. Germline V CDR1 and CDR2: GTSNPN, SVGIG (reference sequence). Written as DNA, the CDR3 is TGTGCCTGGAGTGTACAGGGAACAGCCGGAAACGATGGCGAAAAACTGTTTTTT. Translating gives CAWSVQGTAGNDGEKLFF.

In DNA form, the CDR3 reads TGTGCCAGCAGCTTAGCCGCTAGCGGGAGGACAGGGGAGACCCAGTACTTC. It is translated as CASSLAASGRTGETQYF. The chain uses TRBV7-6 and TRBJ2-5; TRBD2 matches 11 bases. The CDR3 runs to 17 residues. Germline CDR1 reads SGHVS; CDR2 reads FNYEAQ. After removal of 0 bases from V and 5 bases from J, the junction contained 8 bases not matched to a gene.

CDR3 coding DNA: TGTGCCAGCAGCCCTTTTACGAGGGCAGGAGGAAACACCATATATTTT. Amino acids: CASSPFTRAGGNTIYF. The gene calls are TRBV3-1 (or the pseudogene TRBV3-2) and TRBJ1-3, with unresolved D. The CDR3 consists of 16 residues. Deletions cut 4 bases from V and 4 bases from J, with 17 bases between. Looked up from germline, CDR1 is LGHDT and CDR2 is YNNKEL (reference sequence).

The V gene is TRBV6-1, the J gene TRBJ2-2, with D perhaps matching TRBD1 (6 bases). CDR1 and CDR2 from the germline V gene are MNHNS and SASEGT. CDR3 length: 16 residues. With 3 bases removed from V and 1 base from J, the gap between germline ends came to 12 bases. This CDR3 is CASSDTRTENTGELFF. CDR3 DNA sequence: TGTGCCAGCAGTGACACCCGGACAGAGAACACCGGGGAGCTGTTTTTT.

The chain recombines TRBV9 with TRBJ2-7, with TRBD2 identical over 14 bases. V dropped 4 bases and J dropped 5; count of bases not matched to a gene: 5. CDR1 is SGDLS, CDR2 YYNGEE, per germline. The CDR3 extends over 15 amino acids. CDR3 amino acids: CASSPRGLAGDEQYF. The DNA of the CDR3 is TGTGCCAGCAGCCCGCGGGGACTAGCGGGAGACGAGCAGTACTTC.

CDR3 sequence: CASRGSGQETQYF. In DNA form, the CDR3 reads TGTGCCAGCAGAGGGAGTGGCCAAGAGACCCAGTACTTC. This chain connects TRBV13 to TRBJ2-5; perhaps TRBD2 as D (5 bases). Germline loops: CDR1 PRHDT, CDR2 FYEKMQ (reference sequence). The CDR3 runs to 13 residues. The V end lost 6 bases, the J end lost 1 base, and 9 bases lay between the germline ends.

The CDR3 DNA sequence: TGTGCCATCCGACGAGGGAACACCGGGGAGCTGTTTTTT. Protein: CAIRRGNTGELFF. This sequence joins TRBV7-9 and TRBJ2-2; D call uncertain. This CDR3 contains 13 residues. V lost 10 bases to trimming and J lost 1 base, with 10 bases between them. Germline CDR1 reads SEHNR; CDR2 reads FQNEAQ (reference sequence).

The chain employs TRBV19 and TRBJ1-5; D is ambiguous. The germline V gene has CDR1 LNHDA and CDR2 SQIVND (reference sequence). The CDR3 length is 13 residues. The V end was cut by 5 bases, the J end by 8 bases, with 13 bases between. The CDR3 DNA sequence: TGTGCCAGTAGTTTTGGCGGCCCGGAGCCCCAGCATTTT. This encodes CASSFGGPEPQHF.

This clone came up once. The chain carries TRBV27 and TRBJ1-2; a weak D match, TRBD1 (6 bases). CDR1 MNHEY and CDR2 SMNVEV come from the germline V gene (reference sequence). The length of the CDR3 is 13 residues. Between the trimmed V and J ends, which lost 3 bases and 4 bases, there was a span of 9 bases. CDR3 sequence: CASSFTGTYGYTF. CDR3 bases: TGTGCCAGCAGTTTCACAGGGACCTATGGCTACACCTTC.